The 13 T cell receptor beta chains below come from one sample, sequenced in a study of cytomegalovirus exposure and HLA in healthy donors. Assay used: immunoSEQ multiplex PCR; TCRdb lists only in-frame clones, some missing. The sample lists 90,000 to 120,000 clones, approximately 94% occurring once. The material sequenced was PBMCs. All receptors derive from a young woman in good health and CMV-seronegative.

J is TRBJ1-5 and V is TRBV7-9; D is possibly TRBD1 (5 bases). Trimming removed 5 bases at V and 4 bases at J, with 12 bases between. CDR3 size: 14 residues. Per the germline V gene, CDR1 is SEHNR and CDR2 is FQNEAQ (reference sequence). CDR3 amino acids: CASSPDSLNQPQHF. Here the CDR3 DNA reads TGTGCCAGCAGCCCAGACAGTCTAAATCAGCCCCAGCATTTT. Full variable domain (missing parts from reference TRBV7-9 and TRBJ1-5): DTGVSQNPRHKITKRGQNVTFRCDPISEHNRLYWYRQTLGQGPEFLTYFQNEAQLEKSRLLSDRFSAERPKGSFSTLEIQRTEQGDSAMYLCASSPDSLNQPQHFGDGTRLSIL.

This sequence joins TRBV15 and TRBJ1-6; D possibly corresponds to TRBD1 (6 bases). Per the germline V gene, CDR1 is LNHNV and CDR2 is YYDKDF (reference sequence). The CDR3 has 17 residues. The V end lost 5 bases, the J end lost 0 bases, and 14 bases lay between the germline ends. The CDR3 region has the DNA TGTGCCACCAGCCCTAGGGGGAAAAGCTCCTATAATTCACCCCTCCACTTT. Its translation is CATSPRGKSSYNSPLHF.

V gene TRBV7-7 combines with J gene TRBJ2-2, with D possibly matching TRBD1 (6 bases). The V gene's germline CDR1 is SSHAT and CDR2 FNYEAQ (reference sequence). This CDR3 is 14 amino acids long. The V gene lost 8 bases and the J gene lost 0 bases, with 10 bases spanning the gap. In DNA form, the CDR3 reads TGTGCCAGCGCCGGGACACCGAACACCGGGGAGCTGTTTTTT. Amino acid sequence: CASAGTPNTGELFF. The full variable domain, rest sourced from reference TRBV7-7 and TRBJ2-2, is GAGVSQSPRYKVTKRGQDVTLRCDPISSHATLYWYQQALGQGPEFLTYFNYEAQPDKSGLPSDRFSAERPEGSISTLTIQRTEQRDSAMYRCASAGTPNTGELFFGEGSRLTVL.

This sequence joins TRBV6-5 and TRBJ1-4; D is unclear. Germline lookup yields CDR1 MNHEY and CDR2 SVGAGI. The CDR3 sequence is 13 residues long. V was pared by 7 bases and J by 0 bases, with 6 bases between. CDR3 DNA: TGTGCCAGCACTAGGACAACTAATGAAAAACTGTTTTTT. Protein: CASTRTTNEKLFF.

The chain uses TRBV14 and TRBJ2-2, with 8 nucleotides matching TRBD2. Per the germline V gene, CDR1 is SGHDN and CDR2 is FVKESK. The CDR3 has 14 amino acids. The J segment lost 8 bases and the V segment lost 5 bases, leaving 7 bases of the junction unmatched. CDR3 loop: CASSIRLASGELFF. The CDR3 bases are TGTGCCAGCAGCATAAGACTAGCGTCAGGGGAGCTGTTTTTT.

The rearrangement joins TRBV29-1 to TRBJ2-1; unclear D gene. This CDR3 spans 15 amino acids. CDR1 is SQVTM, CDR2 ANQGSEA, per germline. With 4 bases removed from V and 2 bases from J, the gap between germline ends came to 15 bases. CDR3 amino acids: CSVAAPPSAYNEQFF. CDR3 DNA sequence: TGCAGCGTTGCGGCCCCACCCAGCGCCTACAATGAGCAGTTCTTC.

J is TRBJ1-1 and V is TRBV2, with 7 bases identical to TRBD1. V lost 7 bases, J lost 0 bases, and 11 bases stayed unmatched. Per the germline V gene, CDR1 is SNHLY and CDR2 is FYNNEI. This CDR3 is built from 16 residues. CDR3 DNA: TGTGCCAGCAAAACCCAGGGGGTCTTGATGAACACTGAAGCTTTCTTT. This sequence encodes CASKTQGVLMNTEAFF. The complete variable domain, with remaining parts taken from reference TRBV2 and TRBJ1-1, reads EPEVTQTPSHQVTQMGQEVILRCVPISNHLYFYWYRQILGQKVEFLVSFYNNEISEKSEIFDDQFSVERPDGSNFTLKIRSTKLEDSAMYFCASKTQGVLMNTEAFFGQGTRLTVV.

The V call is TRBV18, the J call TRBJ1-1, with a tentative D call TRBD1 (5 bases). Germline assignment: CDR1 KGHSH and CDR2 LQKENI. The CDR3 runs to 14 residues. Trimming shortened V by 4 bases and J by 0 bases, and 9 bases separated the two germline ends. CDR3 residues: CASSRETVNTEAFF. In DNA form, the CDR3 reads TGTGCCAGCTCACGAGAGACAGTGAACACTGAAGCTTTCTTT.

The chain combines TRBV7-9 with TRBJ2-3; 10 nucleotides match TRBD2. CDR1 and CDR2 from the germline V gene are SEHNR and FQNEAQ (reference sequence). Trimming removed 2 bases from V and 1 base from J; junction bases left unmatched: 9. CDR3 length: 18 amino acids. Here the CDR3 DNA reads TGTGCCAGCAGCTTAAGCCTCCGGACTAGCGGTGGCACAGATACGCAGTATTTT. Protein sequence: CASSLSLRTSGGTDTQYF.

The chain carries TRBV14 and TRBJ2-5; the D gene is possibly TRBD2 (6 bases). Deletions cut 2 bases from V and 1 base from J, with 17 bases between. CDR1 is SGHDN and CDR2 is FVKESK in the germline V gene. The CDR3 contains 17 residues. CDR3 sequence (DNA): TGTGCCAGCAGCCAATTGGGTCCGACTAGGGCCCAAGAGACCCAGTACTTC. Residues: CASSQLGPTRAQETQYF.

Turning to this clone: An end of the junction does not agree with germline; a read error may underlie this. J is TRBJ2-1 and V is TRBV5-6; 8 positions match TRBD1. CDR3 length: 13 residues. CDR1 and CDR2 (germline): SGHDT, YYEEEE. DNA of the CDR3: TGTGCCAGCACCGAACTCGGCGGACAGGGCCCTATCTTC. It specifies CASTELGGQGPIF.

The chain combines TRBV4-1 with TRBJ1-2; TRBD1 is a possible D gene (6 bases). The germline CDR1 and CDR2 sequences are MGHRA and YSYEKL. This CDR3 is 18 amino acids long. The germline V and J ends were trimmed by 4 bases and 2 bases, with 23 bases remaining between them. In DNA form, the CDR3 reads TGCGCCAGCAGCCCGGGGGGCCAGGGACACATCCTGAACTATGGCTACACCTTC. Residues: CASSPGGQGHILNYGYTF.

The V gene is TRBV11-2, the J gene TRBJ2-3; 7 bases are a match to TRBD2. This CDR3 region has 14 residues. V was pared by 9 bases and J by 6 bases, with 12 bases of the junction left unmatched. Looked up from germline, CDR1 is SGHAT and CDR2 is FQNNGV. The chain's CDR3 is CASRDYHVGDTQYF. For the CDR3, the DNA is TGTGCCAGTAGGGACTACCATGTAGGTGATACGCAGTATTTT.